This TCR beta chain was observed in a study of shared clonotypes between healthy human individuals. Only in-frame clones appear in the TCRdb table, and some are missing; sequencing was by immunoSEQ multiplex PCR. The sample has about 960,000 clones, approximately 80% seen once. V lost 4 bases and J lost 3, with 8 bases in between. The germline gives CDR1 SGHRS, CDR2 YFSETQ. The CDR3 runs to 12 residues. This chain links TRBV5-1 with TRBJ2-7, with D unclear. The origin of this receptor is a man younger than 30 in good health. The sample was memory CD4+ T cells sorted from blood. Subset in this sample: CD45RA-negative fraction. The CDR3 sequence: CASSPWGYEQYF. For the CDR3, the DNA is TGCGCCAGCAGCCCCTGGGGCTACGAGCAGTACTTC.